The sequence of this T cell receptor (beta chain) was determined in a study of blood T cell repertoires in COVID-19. Looking at the study overall: The origin of the acute and convalescent COVID-19 samples was the United States, Italy and Spain.

The CDR3 is made up of 14 amino acids. V was trimmed by 0 bases and J by 3 bases, leaving 7 bases between them. Looked up from germline, CDR1 is SGDLS and CDR2 is YYNGEE. The method was immunoSEQ multiplex PCR; TCRdb's version includes in-frame clones alone and lacks a portion of them. There are 290,000 or so clones in the sample; about nine tenths occur only once, and roughly 2% lies in the top ten. What was sequenced was peripheral blood. This sequence was found in a man aged 18-30 years with active or convalescent COVID-19. This chain uses TRBV9 with TRBJ1-5; D is ambiguous. CDR3 protein: CASSVAGDNQPQHF. The DNA of the CDR3 is TGTGCCAGCAGCGTAGCGGGTGACAATCAGCCCCAGCATTTT.